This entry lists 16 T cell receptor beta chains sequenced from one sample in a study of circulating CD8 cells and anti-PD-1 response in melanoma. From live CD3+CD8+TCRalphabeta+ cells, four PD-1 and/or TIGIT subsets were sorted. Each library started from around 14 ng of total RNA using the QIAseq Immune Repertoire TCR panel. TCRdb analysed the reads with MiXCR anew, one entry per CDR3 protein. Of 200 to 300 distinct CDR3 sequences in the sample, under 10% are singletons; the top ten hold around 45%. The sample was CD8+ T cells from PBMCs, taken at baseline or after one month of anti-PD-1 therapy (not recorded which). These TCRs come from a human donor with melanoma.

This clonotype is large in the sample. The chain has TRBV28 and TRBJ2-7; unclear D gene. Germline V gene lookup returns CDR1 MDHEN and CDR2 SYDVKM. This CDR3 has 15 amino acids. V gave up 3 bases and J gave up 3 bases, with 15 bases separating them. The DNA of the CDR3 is TGTGCCAGCAGTTTCCTGGCCCAATCACTCTACGAGCAGTACTTC. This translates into CASSFLAQSLYEQYF.

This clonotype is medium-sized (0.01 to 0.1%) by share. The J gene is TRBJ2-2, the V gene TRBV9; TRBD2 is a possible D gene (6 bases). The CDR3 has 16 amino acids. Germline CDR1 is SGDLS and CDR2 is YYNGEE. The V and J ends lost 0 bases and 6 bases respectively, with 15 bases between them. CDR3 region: CASSVDSGLTSGELFF. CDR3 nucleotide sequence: TGTGCCAGCAGCGTAGATAGCGGACTCACCTCCGGGGAGCTGTTTTTT.

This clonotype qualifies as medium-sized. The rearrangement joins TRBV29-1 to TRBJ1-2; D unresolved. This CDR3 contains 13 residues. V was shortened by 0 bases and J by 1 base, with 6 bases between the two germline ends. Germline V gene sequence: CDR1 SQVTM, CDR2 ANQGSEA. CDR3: CSVEDQINYGYTF. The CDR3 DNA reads TGCAGCGTTGAAGATCAGATTAACTATGGCTACACCTTC.

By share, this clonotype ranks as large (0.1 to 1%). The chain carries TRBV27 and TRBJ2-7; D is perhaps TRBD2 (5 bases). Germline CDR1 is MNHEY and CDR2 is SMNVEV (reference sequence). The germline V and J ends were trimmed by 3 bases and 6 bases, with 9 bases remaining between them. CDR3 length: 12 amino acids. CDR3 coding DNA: TGTGCCAGCAGTTTTGGAGGAGGCGAGCAGTACTTC. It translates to CASSFGGGEQYF.

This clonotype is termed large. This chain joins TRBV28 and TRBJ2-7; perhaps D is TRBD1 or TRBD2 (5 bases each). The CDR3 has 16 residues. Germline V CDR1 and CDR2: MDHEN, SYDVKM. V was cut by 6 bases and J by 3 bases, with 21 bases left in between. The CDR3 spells CASSQLGATVFYEQYF. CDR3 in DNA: TGTGCCAGCAGCCAACTCGGGGCAACTGTTTTCTACGAGCAGTACTTC. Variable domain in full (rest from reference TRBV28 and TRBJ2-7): DVKVTQSSRYLVKRTGEKVFLECVQDMDHENMFWYRQDPGLGLRLIYFSYDVKMKEKGDIPEGYSVSREKKERFSLILESASTNQTSMYLCASSQLGATVFYEQYFGPGTRLTVT.

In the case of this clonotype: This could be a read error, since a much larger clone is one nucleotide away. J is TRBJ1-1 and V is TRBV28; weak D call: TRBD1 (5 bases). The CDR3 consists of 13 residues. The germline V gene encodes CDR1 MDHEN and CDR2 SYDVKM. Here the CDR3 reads CASAAGPGTEALF. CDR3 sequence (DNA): TGTGCCAGCGCCGCCGGGCCGGGGACTGAAGCTCTCTTT. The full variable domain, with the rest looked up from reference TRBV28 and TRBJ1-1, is DVKVTQSSRYLVKRTGEKVFLECVQDMDHENMFWYRQDPGLGLRLIYFSYDVKMKEKGDIPEGYSVSREKKERFSLILESASTNQTSMYLCASAAGPGTEALFGQGTRLTVV.

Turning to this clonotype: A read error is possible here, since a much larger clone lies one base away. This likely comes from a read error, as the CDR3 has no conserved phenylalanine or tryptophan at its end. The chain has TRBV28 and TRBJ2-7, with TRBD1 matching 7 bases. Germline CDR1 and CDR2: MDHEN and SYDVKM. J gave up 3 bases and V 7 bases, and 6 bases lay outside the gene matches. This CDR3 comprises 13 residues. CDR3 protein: CASTRQGDYEQYL. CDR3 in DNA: TGTGCCAGCACGAGACAGGGAGACTACGAGCAGTACTTA.

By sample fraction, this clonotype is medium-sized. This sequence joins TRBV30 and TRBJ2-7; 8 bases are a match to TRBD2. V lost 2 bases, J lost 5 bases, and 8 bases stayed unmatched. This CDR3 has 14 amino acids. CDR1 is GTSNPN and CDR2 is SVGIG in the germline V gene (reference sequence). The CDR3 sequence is CAWSLTGGPHEQYF. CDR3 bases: TGTGCCTGGAGTCTCACGGGAGGGCCCCACGAGCAGTACTTC.

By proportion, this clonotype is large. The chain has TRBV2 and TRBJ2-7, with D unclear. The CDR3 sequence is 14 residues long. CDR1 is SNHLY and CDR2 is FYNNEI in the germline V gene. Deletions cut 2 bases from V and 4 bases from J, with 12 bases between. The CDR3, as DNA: TGTGCCAGCAGTGAAACCACAGCCGTTTACGAGCAGTACTTC. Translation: CASSETTAVYEQYF.

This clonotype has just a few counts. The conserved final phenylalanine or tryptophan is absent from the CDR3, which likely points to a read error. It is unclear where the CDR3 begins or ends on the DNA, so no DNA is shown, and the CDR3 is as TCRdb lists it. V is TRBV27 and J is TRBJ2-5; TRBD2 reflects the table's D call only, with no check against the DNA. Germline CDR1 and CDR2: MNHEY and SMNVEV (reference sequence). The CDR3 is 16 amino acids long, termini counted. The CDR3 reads CASSQGLAGLEETQYL.

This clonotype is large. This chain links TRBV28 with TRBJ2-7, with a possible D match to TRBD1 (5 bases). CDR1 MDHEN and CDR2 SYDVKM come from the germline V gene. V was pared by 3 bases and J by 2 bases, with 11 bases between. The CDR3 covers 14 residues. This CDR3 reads CASSFALDTYEQYF. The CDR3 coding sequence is TGTGCCAGCAGTTTTGCCCTGGACACCTACGAGCAGTACTTC.

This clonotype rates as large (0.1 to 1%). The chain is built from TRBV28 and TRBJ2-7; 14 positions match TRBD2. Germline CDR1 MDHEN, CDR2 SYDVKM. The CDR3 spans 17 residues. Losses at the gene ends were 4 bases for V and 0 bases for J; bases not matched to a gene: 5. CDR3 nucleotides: TGTGCCAGCAGTTCCGGGACTAGCGGGGGTAGCTCCTACGAGCAGTACTTC. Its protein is CASSSGTSGGSSYEQYF.

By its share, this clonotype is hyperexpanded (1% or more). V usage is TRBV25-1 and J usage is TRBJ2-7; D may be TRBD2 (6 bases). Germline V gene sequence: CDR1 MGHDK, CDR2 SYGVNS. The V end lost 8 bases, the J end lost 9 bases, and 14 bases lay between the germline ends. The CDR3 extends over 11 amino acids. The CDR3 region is CASGTSPRQYF. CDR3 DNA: TGTGCCAGCGGAACTAGCCCCAGGCAGTACTTC.

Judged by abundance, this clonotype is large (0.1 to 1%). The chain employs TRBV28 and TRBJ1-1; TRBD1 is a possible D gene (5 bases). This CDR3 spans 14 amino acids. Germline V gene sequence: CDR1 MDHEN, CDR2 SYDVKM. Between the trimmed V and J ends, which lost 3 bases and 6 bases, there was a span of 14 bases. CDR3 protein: CASSLVFRAPEAFF. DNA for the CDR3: TGTGCCAGCAGTTTGGTATTCAGGGCTCCTGAAGCTTTCTTT. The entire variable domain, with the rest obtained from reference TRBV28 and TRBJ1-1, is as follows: DVKVTQSSRYLVKRTGEKVFLECVQDMDHENMFWYRQDPGLGLRLIYFSYDVKMKEKGDIPEGYSVSREKKERFSLILESASTNQTSMYLCASSLVFRAPEAFFGQGTRLTVV.

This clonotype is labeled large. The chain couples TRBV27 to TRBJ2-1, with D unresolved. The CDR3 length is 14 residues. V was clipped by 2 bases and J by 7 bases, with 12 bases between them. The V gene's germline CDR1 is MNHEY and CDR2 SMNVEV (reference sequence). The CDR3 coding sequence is TGTGCCAGCAGTTTAACCGGCCCATATAATGAGCAGTTCTTC. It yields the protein CASSLTGPYNEQFF.

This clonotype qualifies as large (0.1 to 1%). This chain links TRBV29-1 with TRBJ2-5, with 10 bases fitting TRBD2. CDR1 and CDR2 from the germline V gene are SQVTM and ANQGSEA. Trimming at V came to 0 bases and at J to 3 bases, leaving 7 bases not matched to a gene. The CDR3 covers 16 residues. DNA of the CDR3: TGCAGCGTTGAAGATCGGGGAACTAGCGGGGAAGAGACCCAGTACTTC. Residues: CSVEDRGTSGEETQYF.